These T cell receptor beta chains were read from a single sample in a study of T-cell reconstitution after alpha-beta-depleted transplantation in children. TCRdb reprocessed the PCR reads with MiXCR, giving one entry per CDR3 protein. The sample includes 670,000 or so distinct CDR3 sequences, about an eighth of them seen just once. Specimen: PBMCs, collected before TCRalphabeta/CD19-depleted stem cell transplant. These TCRs come from a girl aged 2 to 10 with congenital amegakaryocytic thrombocytopenia, due to receive a stem cell transplant. Each CDR3 is given with its conserved first and last residue. The D gene is left open where the match is weak. Clone size is shown for a subset of rows, as once, few, many or a class of expanded clone.

d_call j_call v_call clone_size cdr3_nt cdr3_aa
TRBD1 TRBJ1-1 TRBV20-1 . TGCAGTGCGTTTCGGGGACAGCTGAACACTGAAGCTTTCTTT CSAFRGQLNTEAFF
TRBD1 TRBJ1-2 TRBV5-1 . TGCGCCAGCAGCTTGGTGGGACAGGGTAGCGGCTACACCTTC CASSLVGQGSGYTF
. TRBJ2-5 TRBV20-1 many TGCAGTGCTAGACCCAACGGACTGGGCGGATTGGAGACCCAGTACTTC CSARPNGLGGLETQYF
. TRBJ2-7 TRBV9 few TGTGCCAGATTGAGTTTTCAGGCGGCAAACGAGCAGTACTTC CARLSFQAANEQYF
. TRBJ2-5 TRBV5-1 many TGCGCCAGCAGCGACAAAGAGACCCAGTACTTC CASSDKETQYF
. TRBJ2-2 TRBV12-3/TRBV12-4 many TGTGCCAGCCGAATGGTCCCCGCGCCCGGGGAGCTGTTTTTT CASRMVPAPGELFF
. TRBJ2-3 TRBV5-1 . TGCGCCAGCAGCTCCATAGGGAGCACAGATACGCAGTATTTT CASSSIGSTDTQYF
. TRBJ2-6 TRBV5-1 few TGCGCCAGCAGCCCCCTAACGTCATCTGGGGCCAACGTCCTGACTTTC CASSPLTSSGANVLTF
TRBD2 TRBJ2-7 TRBV20-1 few TGCAGTGCTAGATTCAGGGACTATCTCCAGTCCTACGAGCAGTACTTC CSARFRDYLQSYEQYF
. TRBJ2-7 TRBV7-9 many TGTGCCAGCAGCTTAGTGCCAGGGTTGGGCGAGCAGTACTTC CASSLVPGLGEQYF
. TRBJ1-3 TRBV4-1 . TGCGCCAGCAGCCAAGGGCAGATCAAGTTAAACACCATATATTTT CASSQGQIKLNTIYF
. TRBJ1-1 TRBV5-6 . TGTGCCAGCAGCTTGTTGGAGGGCCTGAGGGAAGCTTTCTTT CASSLLEGLREAFF
. TRBJ2-5 TRBV20-1 many TGCAGCGCTAGGTTCGAGACCCAGTACTTC CSARFETQYF
. TRBJ2-3 TRBV10-3 many TGTGCCACGACAGGTTCCAGCACAGATACGCAGTATTTT CATTGSSTDTQYF
. TRBJ2-2 TRBV7-9 few TGTGCCAGGGGGCCGGAGCTGTTTTTT CARGPELFF
TRBD2 TRBJ2-1 TRBV7-2 many TGTGCCAGCAGCTTAGTCGAGGGGACTAGCGGCACGAATGAGCAGTTCTTC CASSLVEGTSGTNEQFF
. TRBJ2-3 TRBV15 few TGTGCCACCAGCAGAGATCGAGGGTTTGGAACAGATACGCAGTATTTT CATSRDRGFGTDTQYF
TRBD2 TRBJ2-3 TRBV20-1 few TGCAGTGCTAGACCTAGCGGGAGGAATACAGATACGCAGTATTTT CSARPSGRNTDTQYF
TRBD1 TRBJ2-7 TRBV12-3/TRBV12-4 many TGTGCCAGCAGTTTCGGGACAGGGGTCGGCGAGCAGTACTTC CASSFGTGVGEQYF
. TRBJ2-3 TRBV5-5 many TGTGCCAGCAGCTTGTTCGGGGGCGGCACAGATACGCAGTATTTT CASSLFGGGTDTQYF
. TRBJ2-1 TRBV7-9 many TGTGCCAGCAGCCCCCCGGCCATCGATGAGCAGTTCTTC CASSPPAIDEQFF
. TRBJ1-6 TRBV10-3 many TGTGCCATCAGTGAGCAGGGCTCCTATAATTCACCCCTCCACTTT CAISEQGSYNSPLHF
TRBD1 TRBJ2-1 TRBV7-8 few TGTGCCAGCAGCCCGGCCAGGACAGGGTATTTTAATGAGCAGTTCTTC CASSPARTGYFNEQFF
. TRBJ1-6 TRBV20-1 . TGCAGTGCTAGATCCGGGGGATATAGCTCCTATAATTCACCCCTCCACTTT CSARSGGYSSYNSPLHF
. TRBJ2-7 TRBV12-3/TRBV12-4 many TGTGCCAGCTCCCTTAGCCAGACCTACGAGCAGTACTTC CASSLSQTYEQYF
. TRBJ2-2 TRBV9 . TGTGCCAGCAGCGTAGGTGCGGGACTGACCACCGGGGAGCTGTTTTTT CASSVGAGLTTGELFF
. TRBJ1-1 TRBV7-2 . TGTGCCAGCGTCCGGGGGGTGAAAGCTTTCTTT CASVRGVKAFF
. TRBJ2-7 TRBV30 . TGTGCCTGGAGTGTTCGACTGGGGATGGCCTACGAGCAGTACTTC CAWSVRLGMAYEQYF